This entry lists 16 T cell receptor beta chains sequenced from one sample in a study of shared clonotypes between healthy human individuals. This table comes from immunoSEQ multiplex PCR, and its TCRdb copy is limited to in-frame clones, with some not included. Of 1 million to 1.3 million clones in the sample, about four fifths were seen once. The sequencing sample was made of memory CD4+ T cells from PBMCs. Subset described: CD45RA-negative fraction. These TCRs come from a man in his late teens or twenties in good health. Some clones in this sample may be carry-over from other donors' samples.

The chain employs TRBV5-1 and TRBJ2-7; D ambiguous. CDR3 length: 12 residues. Germline V gene data show CDR1 as SGHRS and CDR2 as YFSETQ. Trimming took off 0 bases at V and 6 bases at J, with 7 bases between the two ends. The CDR3 region is CASSLGASEQYF. CDR3 DNA: TGCGCCAGCAGCTTGGGTGCTTCCGAGCAGTACTTC. Looking up the rest from reference TRBV5-1 and TRBJ2-7 gives the full variable domain: KAGVTQTPRYLIKTRGQQVTLSCSPISGHRSVSWYQQTPGQGLQFLFEYFSETQRNKGNFPGRFSGRQFSNSRSEMNVSTLELGDSALYLCASSLGASEQYFGPGTRLTVT.

The V call is TRBV20-1, the J call TRBJ2-3; D is unclear. The CDR3 is made up of 11 amino acids. Trimming removed 4 bases from V and 6 bases from J, with 8 bases in between. Germline V gives CDR1 DFQATT, CDR2 SNEGSKA (reference sequence). The CDR3 DNA is TGCAGTGCTACCCTGACCGATACGCAGTATTTT. This gives the protein CSATLTDTQYF.

The V gene is TRBV6-1, the J gene TRBJ2-5; TRBD2 aligns across 9 bases. Trimming took 3 bases from V and 2 from J; bases not matched to a gene: 4. The CDR3 totals 15 residues. Germline CDR1 MNHNS, CDR2 SASEGT. The CDR3 DNA sequence: TGTGCCAGCAGTGATGCGGGGGGGAGGCAAGAGACCCAGTACTTC. Translating it yields CASSDAGGRQETQYF.

This clone was seen only once. The chain combines TRBV29-1 with TRBJ1-1; the match to TRBD1 covers 10 bases. The CDR3 is 15 residues long. V shed 6 bases, J shed 6 bases, and the junction held 13 bases outside the gene matches. Germline-derived CDR1 and CDR2 are SQVTM and ANQGSEA. The CDR3 DNA reads as TGCAGCGTGGACAAGCCGGGACAGGGGTACGCTGAAGCTTTCTTT. As protein: CSVDKPGQGYAEAFF.

The rearrangement uses TRBV5-1 and TRBJ2-7; the match to TRBD2 covers 13 bases. The CDR3 consists of 15 residues. CDR1 is SGHRS and CDR2 is YFSETQ in the germline V gene. The V segment lost 4 bases and the J segment 6 bases; nucleotides outside the gene matches: 7. CDR3 DNA: TGCGCCAGCAGCCCACTACTAGCGGGAGGGGGCGAGCAGTACTTC. Encoded protein: CASSPLLAGGGEQYF.

The CDR3 reads CSVARAGELFF. CDR3 sequence (DNA): TGCAGCGTTGCTCGGGCCGGGGAGCTGTTTTTT. The V and J genes are TRBV29-1 and TRBJ2-2; no firm D call. The CDR3 is made up of 11 amino acids. V dropped 4 bases and J dropped 6 bases, with 6 bases sitting between them. In germline, CDR1 is SQVTM, CDR2 ANQGSEA.

The rearrangement links TRBV5-5 to TRBJ1-5; TRBD1 aligns across 7 bases. This CDR3 spans 13 amino acids. Germline V gene sequence: CDR1 SGHKS, CDR2 YYEKEE (reference sequence). After removal of 2 bases from V and 7 bases from J, the junction contained 3 bases not matched to a gene. This chain's CDR3 is CASSFEGGQPQHF. The CDR3 DNA follows: TGTGCCAGCAGCTTTGAAGGGGGCCAGCCCCAGCATTTT.

For this clone: The sample contains more than one DNA sequence encoding this CDR3. The rearrangement joins TRBV21-1 to TRBJ1-3; the table's D gene call, TRBD1, was not cross checked with the DNA. TRBV21-1 is a documented pseudogene. This CDR3 is built from 17 residues. DNA of the CDR3: TGTGCCAGCACTTATGGGAGACAGGAAAGCTCTGGAAACACCATATATTTT. It yields the protein CASTYGRQESSGNTIYF.

CDR3 coding DNA: TGCGCCAGCAGCCCCCCCGTAGCGGTCAGCTACAATGAGCAGTTCTTC. Translated: CASSPPVAVSYNEQFF. The genes are TRBV5-1 and TRBJ2-1; perhaps TRBD2 as D (6 bases). The CDR3 contains 16 residues. Between the trimmed V and J ends, which lost 4 bases and 3 bases, there was a span of 17 bases. The germline V gene encodes CDR1 SGHRS and CDR2 YFSETQ.

In the case of this clone: A read error may be the cause here, since a much bigger clone is one base away. It is likely a read error, because the conserved phenylalanine at the end of the CDR3 is missing. The chain carries TRBV28 and TRBJ1-3, with D unclear. V lost 8 bases and J 0 bases, leaving 5 bases between the germline ends. Germline loops: CDR1 MDHEN, CDR2 SYDVKM. The CDR3 covers 12 residues. DNA for the CDR3: TGTGCCAGCCAGAGCTCTGGAAACACCATATATCTT. It translates to CASQSSGNTIYL.

To note about this clone: The junction differs from germline at one of its ends, possibly a read error. The CDR3 spells CASSPQTGAKLYERYF. The DNA for the CDR3 is TGTGCCAGCTCACCACAAACAGGGGCAAAACTTTACGAGCGGTACTTC. The V gene is TRBV18, the J gene TRBJ2-7; TRBD1 matches at 7 bases. Per germline, CDR1 KGHSH and CDR2 LQKENI. The CDR3 spans 16 residues.

The chain combines TRBV5-1 with TRBJ2-7, with 12 nucleotides matching TRBD2. This CDR3 is built from 17 residues. CDR1 SGHRS and CDR2 YFSETQ come from the germline V gene. The V segment lost 0 bases and the J segment 6 bases; nucleotides outside the gene matches: 10. In DNA, the CDR3 is TGCGCCAGCAGCTTGGCCTTTGCGACTAGCGGGAGAGGCGAGCAGTACTTC. It is translated as CASSLAFATSGRGEQYF.

This clone was recorded a few times. CDR3 coding DNA: TGCGCCAGCAGCCCCAGCAGGGGGCCGGGCTATGGCTACACCTTC. It is translated as CASSPSRGPGYGYTF. The chain couples TRBV5-1 to TRBJ1-2, with 8 bases aligning to TRBD1. Germline CDR1 reads SGHRS; CDR2 reads YFSETQ. The CDR3 has 15 amino acids. V was pared by 4 bases and J by 4 bases, with 9 bases of the junction left unmatched. The variable domain in full, completed from reference TRBV5-1 and TRBJ1-2, reads KAGVTQTPRYLIKTRGQQVTLSCSPISGHRSVSWYQQTPGQGLQFLFEYFSETQRNKGNFPGRFSGRQFSNSRSEMNVSTLELGDSALYLCASSPSRGPGYGYTFGSGTRLTVV.

V gene TRBV7-6 combines with J gene TRBJ2-7; the D is unclear. The V end lost 1 base, the J end lost 2 bases, and 15 bases lay between the germline ends. Germline CDR1 SGHVS, CDR2 FNYEAQ. The CDR3 has 16 residues. CDR3 loop: CASSLGGLTETYEQYF. In nucleotides, the CDR3 is TGTGCCAGCAGCTTAGGAGGCCTAACGGAAACCTACGAGCAGTACTTC.

This sequence joins TRBV27 and TRBJ1-3; D may be TRBD1 (5 bases). The CDR3 totals 19 residues. The germline V gene has CDR1 MNHEY and CDR2 SMNVEV (reference sequence). Trimming cost V 2 bases and J 0 bases, with 20 bases left between them. The CDR3 DNA follows: TGTGCCAGCAGTTTAAGGGCCTATGGTACAGGACGCTCTGGAAACACCATATATTTT. The encoded protein is CASSLRAYGTGRSGNTIYF.

The CDR3 here is CAWSNTPQASYEQYF. The CDR3 DNA reads TGTGCCTGGAGTAACACCCCTCAGGCAAGCTACGAGCAGTACTTC. This chain uses TRBV30 with TRBJ2-7; D gene ambiguous. CDR3 size: 15 residues. CDR1 and CDR2 from the germline V gene are GTSNPN and SVGIG (reference sequence). V lost 2 bases, J lost 3 bases, and 17 bases lay in between.